The next 15 T cell receptor beta chains were all read from a single sample in a study of metastatic and nonmetastatic thyroid tumors. Thyroid surgery had not been preceded by any treatment in any patient. With MiXCR, TCRdb called clones anew from the PCR reads. The sample lists approximately 21,000 clones, more than 20% occurring once. Sequencing input: blood. The receptors come from a male donor with papillary thyroid cancer or a benign thyroid nodule (not recorded which). Some clones in this sample may be carry-over from other donors' samples.

This clone was detected ten times or more. The V gene is TRBV3-1, the J gene TRBJ2-5; D unresolved. V lost 0 bases to trimming and J lost 3 bases, with 11 bases between them. The CDR3 has 15 residues. Germline V lookup: CDR1 LGHDT, CDR2 YNNKEL (reference sequence). DNA of the CDR3: TGTGCCAGCAGCCAAGAGGATTGGGCCAAAGAGACCCAGTACTTC. It yields the protein CASSQEDWAKETQYF.

This clone was observed a handful of times. V gene TRBV2 combines with J gene TRBJ2-7; D unclear. This CDR3 is built from 11 residues. Between the trimmed V and J ends, which lost 2 bases and 3 bases, there was a span of 2 bases. The germline gives CDR1 SNHLY, CDR2 FYNNEI. The DNA of the CDR3 is TGTGCCAGCAGTGAATTCTACGAGCAGTACTTC. Translation gives CASSEFYEQYF. Full variable domain (missing parts from reference TRBV2 and TRBJ2-7): EPEVTQTPSHQVTQMGQEVILRCVPISNHLYFYWYRQILGQKVEFLVSFYNNEISEKSEIFDDQFSVERPDGSNFTLKIRSTKLEDSAMYFCASSEFYEQYFGPGTRLTVT.

This clone occurred many times. The V gene is TRBV6-4, the J gene TRBJ2-1; weak D call: TRBD2 (6 bases). CDR3 size: 15 residues. Trimming shortened V by 3 bases and J by 8 bases, and 17 bases separated the two germline ends. Germline-derived CDR1 and CDR2 are MRHNA and SNTAGT. In nucleotides, the CDR3 is TGTGCCAGCAGTGAGGCTGTGACGGGAGTTGATGAGCAGTTCTTC. The encoded protein is CASSEAVTGVDEQFF.

This clone was observed at least ten times. This chain joins TRBV27 and TRBJ2-5, with D perhaps TRBD1 (7 bases). Trimming took 3 bases from V and 5 from J, leaving 13 bases between them. Germline-derived CDR1 and CDR2 are MNHEY and SMNVEV (reference sequence). The length of the CDR3 is 14 residues. CDR3 protein: CASSFVQGTETQYF. As DNA, the CDR3 is TGTGCCAGCAGTTTTGTACAGGGGACTGAGACCCAGTACTTC.

As regards this clone: One junction end does not reproduce the germline sequence, and a read error may be involved. V and J are TRBV6-2 or TRBV6-3 and TRBJ2-3, with 7 bases lining up with TRBD2. Germline loops: CDR1 MNHEY, CDR2 SVGEGT. The CDR3 totals 16 residues. The chain's CDR3 is CAGSAIVTGGKDRQYF. As DNA, the CDR3 is TGTGCCGGCAGTGCCATAGTAACGGGAGGTAAAGATAGGCAGTATTTT.

This clone was recorded many times. The gene calls are TRBV30 and TRBJ1-6; a possible D gene is TRBD1 (5 bases). CDR3 size: 17 residues. Trimming removed 4 bases at V and 0 bases at J, with 16 bases between. Looked up from germline, CDR1 is GTSNPN and CDR2 is SVGIG (reference sequence). CDR3 sequence reads: CAWMSMAGSSYNSPLHF. CDR3 DNA: TGTGCCTGGATGAGCATGGCAGGGAGCTCCTATAATTCACCCCTCCACTTT.

There are a few counts of this clone. A much larger clone differs from this one at a single base, so this may be a read error. The sample contains more than one DNA sequence encoding this CDR3. The J gene is TRBJ1-1, the V gene TRBV29-1; D possibly corresponds to TRBD1 (5 bases). The CDR3 covers 13 residues. The ends were cut back, 2 bases at V and 4 bases at J, with 11 bases in the middle. Germline V gene lookup returns CDR1 SQVTM and CDR2 ANQGSEA. The CDR3 loop reads CSVELRRGTEAFF. The CDR3 nucleotides are TGCAGCGTTGAACTCCGTAGGGGCACTGAAGCTTTCTTT.

The chain combines TRBV12-3 or TRBV12-4 with TRBJ1-1; no clear D. V was shortened by 6 bases and J by 7 bases, with 9 bases between the two germline ends. This CDR3 has 11 residues. The CDR3 DNA reads TGTGCCAGCAGCTGGACGGGTGAAGCTTTCTTT. Protein: CASSWTGEAFF.

Details on this clone: It may be a read error: a sequence one base away is much more abundant. This CDR3 is also generated by other DNA sequences in the sample. V is TRBV5-4 and J is TRBJ1-2, with no clear D. The CDR3 is 15 amino acids. Germline V gives CDR1 SGHNT, CDR2 YYREEE (reference sequence). CDR3 sequence: CASSLVSRTDYGYTF. DNA for the CDR3: TGTGCCAGCAGCTTGGTCTCTCGGACGGACTATGGCTACACCTTT.

The chain employs TRBV20-1 and TRBJ1-4; D unclear. This CDR3 has 14 amino acids. Germline V lookup: CDR1 DFQATT, CDR2 SNEGSKA (reference sequence). V was pared by 3 bases and J by 7 bases, with 15 bases between. CDR3 protein: CSASSRASGEKLFF. CDR3 nucleotide sequence: TGCAGTGCTAGTAGTAGGGCCTCGGGTGAAAAACTGTTTTTT.

This clone was recorded at least ten times. The rearrangement links TRBV28 to TRBJ2-7; 7 bases are shared with TRBD2. Germline values: CDR1 MDHEN, CDR2 SYDVKM. The CDR3 has 15 amino acids. V lost 5 bases, J lost 3 bases, and 10 bases stayed unmatched. CDR3 region: CASSPAAGAGYEQYF. The CDR3 region has the DNA TGTGCCAGCAGTCCCGCGGCGGGAGCCGGCTACGAGCAGTACTTC.

There are many counts of this clone. Other DNA variants within this sample encode the same CDR3. The J gene is TRBJ2-3, the V gene TRBV20-1; a possible D gene is TRBD2 (6 bases). The V gene lost 3 bases and the J gene lost 0 bases, with 16 bases spanning the gap. The CDR3 sequence is 16 residues long. Germline assignment: CDR1 DFQATT and CDR2 SNEGSKA (reference sequence). In DNA, the CDR3 is TGCAGTGCTAGTTCCGGGAGCGCTTCTAGCACAGATACGCAGTATTTT. As protein: CSASSGSASSTDTQYF.

This rearrangement joins TRBV6-1 to TRBJ2-7; no reliable D call. In germline, CDR1 is MNHNS, CDR2 SASEGT. V was pared by 8 bases and J by 0 bases, with 8 bases between. CDR3 length: 12 residues. The CDR3 is CASSESSYEQYF. The CDR3 DNA follows: TGTGCCAGCTCGGAGAGCTCCTACGAGCAGTACTTC.

The DNA for the CDR3 is TGCAGTGCTAGAGATGGGACAGGGAGGTGTTACACCTTC. This encodes CSARDGTGRCYTF. The gene calls are TRBV20-1 and TRBJ1-2; the match to TRBD1 covers 9 bases. Germline CDR1 DFQATT, CDR2 SNEGSKA (reference sequence). This CDR3 has 13 amino acids. The V and J ends lost 0 bases and 11 bases, in that order; junction bases with no gene match: 7.

With respect to this clone: A read error may be the cause here, since a much bigger clone is one base away. The chain couples TRBV7-2 to TRBJ2-6; D might be TRBD1 (5 bases). CDR3 length: 14 residues. CDR1 is SGHTA, CDR2 FQGNSA, per germline. The CDR3 here is CASSLDSGADVLTF. The CDR3 region has the DNA TGTGCCAGCAGCCTTGACTCTGGGGCCGACGTCCTGACTTTC. Drawing the rest from reference TRBV7-2 and TRBJ2-6, the complete variable domain is GAGVSQSPSNKVTEKGKDVELRCDPISGHTALYWYRQSLGQGLEFLIYFQGNSAPDKSGLPSDRFSAERTGGSVSTLTIQRTQQEDSAVYLCASSLDSGADVLTFGAGSRLTVL.